These 2 T cell receptor beta chains came from one sample sequenced in a study of Tregs in tolerant kidney transplant recipients (dated by TCRdb to the late 2010s). Library prep was done by the immunoSEQ multiplex PCR assay. What TCRdb holds here is the immuneACCESS table cut down to in-frame rearrangements. Part of the clones is not present; checked against another copy, under half of the missing clones reflect an unresolved V gene, and the others are unexplained. This sample comprises 75,000 to 100,000 clones, 90% to 95% of them detected only once. The ten largest clones capture 4.7% of the sample. The sample consisted of CD8+ T cells from blood. The receptors stem from a human donor in good health.

This clone was seen just once. This chain links TRBV19 with TRBJ2-1; D perhaps matches TRBD2 (6 bases). Trimming removed 5 bases from V and 5 bases from J, with 10 bases in between. This CDR3 is built from 13 residues. The germline V gene encodes CDR1 LNHDA and CDR2 SQIVND (reference sequence). The CDR3 loop reads CASSLGLDNEQFF. CDR3 nucleotide sequence: TGTGCCAGTAGTTTGGGACTGGACAATGAGCAGTTCTTC.

This chain uses TRBV27 with TRBJ1-2; D gene unclear. The CDR3 sequence is 13 residues long. Germline V lookup: CDR1 MNHEY, CDR2 SMNVEV (reference sequence). V dropped 5 bases and J dropped 3 bases, with 10 bases sitting between them. The CDR3 region is CASSGMGDYGYTF. The CDR3 coding sequence is TGTGCCAGCAGTGGGATGGGAGACTATGGCTACACCTTC.